These T cell receptor beta chains were read from a single sample in a study of blood T cells in healthy people across ages. TCRdb itself ran the 5' RACE reads through MiXCR, one entry per CDR3 protein. The sample has about 720,000 distinct CDR3 sequences; over 20% are singletons. Sequenced material: blood. The receptors stem from a man in his 70s in good health. Both conserved end residues are part of each CDR3. The D gene is left open where the match is weak. Only some rows state a clone size, as once, few, many or a class for expanded clones.

j_call | clone_size | d_call | v_call | cdr3_nt | cdr3_aa
TRBJ2-5 | few | . | TRBV6-6 | TGTGCCTGCAGTTACGCAGGCAGGGCGGGGGAGACCCAGTACTTC | CACSYAGRAGETQYF
TRBJ2-7 | few | . | TRBV18 | TGTGCCAGCTCACCGTCTTTGGGGGGCACCTACGAGCAGTACTTC | CASSPSLGGTYEQYF
TRBJ1-2 | . | . | TRBV29-1 | TGCAGCGTCGGCGACAGTATACCCTATGGCTACACCTTC | CSVGDSIPYGYTF
TRBJ2-7 | . | . | TRBV5-1 | TGCGCCAGCAGCTTGGTACCCACGGACAGTCCCCACGAGCAGTACTTC | CASSLVPTDSPHEQYF
TRBJ1-5 | many | TRBD1 | TRBV28 | TGTGCCAGCAGTTTCCCCGGACAGGGATCCAATCAGCCCCAGCATTTT | CASSFPGQGSNQPQHF
TRBJ1-2 | once | TRBD1 | TRBV6-1 | TGTGCCAGCAGCTTTGGAGGGGGCGAATCTAACTATGGCTACACCTTC | CASSFGGGESNYGYTF
TRBJ2-3 | . | . | TRBV6-5 | TGTGCCAGCCGGTGGACGGATACGCAGTATTTT | CASRWTDTQYF
TRBJ2-3 | few | . | TRBV24-1 | TGTGCCACCAGTGATTGGACAGAGACAGATACGCAGTATTTT | CATSDWTETDTQYF
TRBJ2-3 | . | TRBD2 | TRBV29-1 | TGCAGCGCCAACCACATACTAGCGGGAGGCCCAGGGACGCAGTATTTT | CSANHILAGGPGTQYF
TRBJ2-7 | . | . | TRBV6-6 | TGTGCCAGCACCGGAGCCTATTTACCCTACGAGCAGTACTTC | CASTGAYLPYEQYF
TRBJ2-3 | . | TRBD2 | TRBV24-1 | TGTGCCACCAGTGATTTAGGGACTAGCGGGGGCACAGATACGCAGTATTTT | CATSDLGTSGGTDTQYF
TRBJ2-1 | . | TRBD2 | TRBV12-3/TRBV12-4 | TGTGCCAGCAGTTTAATTAGCGGGAGCCACTCCTACAATGAGCAGTTCTTC | CASSLISGSHSYNEQFF
TRBJ1-3 | few | . | TRBV29-1 | TGCAGCGTCGTACAGGGTGCCGGAAACACCATATATTTT | CSVVQGAGNTIYF
TRBJ2-1 | many | . | TRBV12-3/TRBV12-4 | TGTGCCAGCAGCCGACTAGCCTACAATGAGCAGTTCTTC | CASSRLAYNEQFF
TRBJ2-3 | . | TRBD2 | TRBV4-3 | TGCGCCAGCAGCCAAGACGGCGGGAGAAGTACAGATACGCAGTATTTT | CASSQDGGRSTDTQYF
TRBJ2-6 | few | TRBD1 | TRBV5-5 | TGTGCCAGCAGCGTTATCGGGACAGGAAGATTCTGGGCCAACGTCCTGACTTTC | CASSVIGTGRFWANVLTF
TRBJ1-2 | many | . | TRBV12-3/TRBV12-4 | TGCGCCAGCAGCTTGCAGTCCTATGGCTACACCTTC | CASSLQSYGYTF
TRBJ1-2 | few | TRBD1 | TRBV2 | TGTGCCAGCAGTGAGGGCAGGGGGCCCTATGGCTACACCTTC | CASSEGRGPYGYTF
TRBJ2-1 | few | TRBD1 | TRBV7-9 | TGTGCCAGCAGCTGGGGACAGGGCTACAATGAGCAGTTCTTC | CASSWGQGYNEQFF
TRBJ2-5 | few | . | TRBV12-3/TRBV12-4 | TGTGCCAGCAGTCCTAAGGTAGATGGGCAGACCCAGTACTTC | CASSPKVDGQTQYF
TRBJ1-1 | few | . | TRBV18 | TGTGCCAGCTCACCACCGTCAAGACTCACTGAAGCTTTCTTT | CASSPPSRLTEAFF
TRBJ1-4 | many | TRBD1 | TRBV7-2 | TGTGCCAGCAGCAATCCTACCGCGACAGGGGTCCCAAATGAAAAACTGTTTTTT | CASSNPTATGVPNEKLFF
TRBJ1-5 | once | . | TRBV12-3/TRBV12-4 | TGTGCCAGCGGTCTCTCTGGGGTCCCCTCTCAGCCCCAGCATTTT | CASGLSGVPSQPQHF
TRBJ2-7 | few | . | TRBV7-2 | TGTGCCAGCAGCTTAGGCGTCCCCCCCTACGAGCAGTACTTC | CASSLGVPPYEQYF